This TCR beta chain was sequenced during a study of control samples from healthy donors and cancer patients. Assay: immunoSEQ multiplex PCR; the TCRdb copy retains only in-frame clones and omits some. This table holds 65,000 to 80,000 clones, about 90% found once. This CDR3 region has 14 residues. V lost 3 bases, J lost 5 bases, and 3 bases stayed unmatched. Looked up from germline, CDR1 is LNHDA and CDR2 is SQIVND (reference sequence). This clone came up once. Sequencing was performed on PBMCs. The rearrangement links TRBV19 to TRBJ2-7, with 11 bases matching TRBD1. This TCR was sampled from a woman in her fifties or sixties with head and neck cancer. CDR3 bases: TGTGCCAGTAGTATCGGGACAGGGGGGGACGAGCAGTACTTC. Translation gives CASSIGTGGDEQYF.